The 13 T cell receptor beta chains reported below all come from one sample, sequenced in a study of neoadjuvant anti-PD-1 for oral cavity cancer. Sequenced by immunoSEQ multiplex PCR; TCRdb stores in-frame clones only, minus some. The sample contains approximately 13,000 clones, 55% to 80% of which appear only once. The sample was PBMCs, taken before nivolumab (anti-PD-1) treatment. Receptor source: a person aged 40-85 years with oral cavity squamous cell carcinoma.

This clone was seen once. The rearrangement links TRBV25-1 to TRBJ1-4, with unresolved D. CDR3 length: 11 residues. V was trimmed by 6 bases and J by 4 bases, leaving 3 bases between them. CDR1 and CDR2 from the germline V gene are MGHDK and SYGVNS. The CDR3 coding sequence is TGTGCCAGCAGAAATAATGAAAAACTGTTTTTT. Translated, it gives CASRNNEKLFF.

This sequence joins TRBV6-1 and TRBJ2-2; 10 bases align to TRBD1. Germline assignment: CDR1 MNHNS and CDR2 SASEGT. The length of the CDR3 is 14 residues. The junction had 4 bases not matched to a gene; V was cut back by 6 bases and J by 6 bases. The CDR3 spells CASSFGTGAGELFF. In DNA, the CDR3 is TGTGCCAGCAGCTTTGGGACAGGGGCCGGGGAGCTGTTTTTT.

J is TRBJ2-5 and V is TRBV6-1; TRBD2 agrees at 7 bases. CDR1 is MNHNS, CDR2 SASEGT, per germline. The CDR3 is 13 amino acids. Losses at the gene ends were 11 bases for V and 5 bases for J; bases not matched to a gene: 11. The chain's CDR3 is CAASRTGGETQYF. The CDR3 DNA reads as TGTGCCGCGAGCAGAACGGGAGGTGAGACCCAGTACTTC.

This chain links TRBV6-5 with TRBJ2-5, with 10 bases identical to TRBD1. From germline, CDR1 is MNHEY and CDR2 SVGAGI. The CDR3 is 16 amino acids. V trimming: 0 bases; J trimming: 5 bases; junction bases outside the gene matches: 6. The CDR3 DNA sequence: TGTGCCAGCAGTTACTCCGACAGGGGGCTAGGGGAGACCCAGTACTTC. Translating gives CASSYSDRGLGETQYF.

The genes are TRBV6-1 and TRBJ2-5; possibly TRBD2 for D (6 bases). The CDR3 spans 12 residues. Trimming pared 7 bases from V and 5 bases from J, leaving 11 bases between. Germline V gene lookup returns CDR1 MNHNS and CDR2 SASEGT. Here the CDR3 reads CASIPGGETQYF. CDR3 nucleotides: TGTGCCAGCATCCCAGGAGGGGAGACCCAGTACTTC.

This chain uses TRBV19 with TRBJ1-6; no reliable D call. Germline V lookup: CDR1 LNHDA, CDR2 SQIVND (reference sequence). V lost 3 bases and J 5 bases, leaving 8 bases between the germline ends. The CDR3 has 14 amino acids. The CDR3 reads CASSMLGNNSPLHF. The CDR3 DNA follows: TGTGCCAGTAGTATGCTCGGTAATAATTCACCCCTCCACTTT.

The rearrangement joins TRBV18 to TRBJ2-1; D possibly corresponds to TRBD1 (5 bases). Looked up from germline, CDR1 is KGHSH and CDR2 is LQKENI. Trimming took 3 bases from V and 8 from J, leaving 8 bases between them. There are 12 residues in the CDR3. In DNA form, the CDR3 reads TGTGCCAGCTCACCTTACAGGCATGAGCAGTTCTTC. This encodes CASSPYRHEQFF.

This clone has only one observation. The genes are TRBV29-1 and TRBJ2-1, with a possible D match to TRBD2 (7 bases). The CDR3 is made up of 15 amino acids. CDR1 SQVTM and CDR2 ANQGSEA come from the germline V gene. Trimming left V 0 bases short and J 7 bases short, with 16 bases between. The CDR3 bases are TGCAGCGTTGAAGAGGGGAGGGGGGGACCGAATGAGCAGTTCTTC. It specifies CSVEEGRGGPNEQFF.

The chain joins TRBV6-5 to TRBJ1-4; no reliable D call. Germline-derived CDR1 and CDR2 are MNHEY and SVGAGI. The CDR3 sequence is 13 residues long. V shed 6 bases and J shed 4 bases, with 9 bases lying between them. Here the CDR3 DNA reads TGTGCCAGCAGCCTCACCTATAATGAAAAACTGTTTTTT. Translated: CASSLTYNEKLFF.

The CDR3, as DNA: TGTGCCAGCAGTTTTGCGGGGGCCACAGATACGCAGTATTTT. Residues: CASSFAGATDTQYF. The chain combines TRBV28 with TRBJ2-3, with D tentatively TRBD2 (7 bases). Germline CDR1 reads MDHEN; CDR2 reads SYDVKM. Trimming took off 3 bases at V and 2 bases at J, with 9 bases between the two ends. CDR3 length: 14 residues.

A few counts support this clone. This chain joins TRBV2 and TRBJ1-2, with 7 bases identical to TRBD1. The junction had 8 bases not matched to a gene; V was cut back by 8 bases and J by 8 bases. The CDR3 consists of 12 residues. Per the germline V gene, CDR1 is SNHLY and CDR2 is FYNNEI. This CDR3 is CASQGGRSGYTF. CDR3 coding DNA: TGTGCCAGCCAGGGGGGGCGAAGCGGCTACACCTTC.

In regard to this clone: One junction end disagrees with the germline gene, perhaps due to a read error. The CDR3 region has the DNA TGCAGCGTGCCCAAGGGACACTTC. It codes for CSVPKGHF. The chain couples TRBV29-1 to TRBJ2-5, with D possibly being TRBD1 or TRBD2 (5 bases each). CDR1 is SQVTM, CDR2 ANQGSEA, per germline. This CDR3 region has 8 residues.

This clone has more than one count but fewer than ten. The rearrangement joins TRBV19 to TRBJ2-2, with a weak D call TRBD1 (6 bases). Germline V gives CDR1 LNHDA, CDR2 SQIVND (reference sequence). This CDR3 is built from 14 residues. V shed 9 bases and J shed 3 bases, with 14 bases lying between them. CDR3 sequence (DNA): TGTGCCAGCCTTAAGAACAGGGACACCGGGGAGCTGTTTTTT. It yields the protein CASLKNRDTGELFF.